This T cell receptor beta chain was sequenced during a study of blood T cell repertoires in COVID-19. As for the study in general: Acute-phase and convalescent COVID-19 samples originated in the United States, Italy and Spain. PBMCs, B-cell-depleted T cells, or T cells were the source of the cDNA or gDNA that made up the material.

In the source study's methods: Scientists estimated how many nucleated cells there were by amplifying reference gene primers. Repertoires were generated with immunoSEQ multiplex PCR, while TCRdb's copy carries only in-frame clones and drops some. V, J and clone size reflect that table, while D and trimming were determined from the DNA. The sample comprises 210,000 or so clones, roughly 90% of which are singletons, and under 2.5% rests with the top ten. This clonotype was obtained from a man aged 40-49 years with active or convalescent COVID-19. The sequenced sample was peripheral blood.

CDR3 region: CASSCPRERTANQPQHF. Here the CDR3 DNA reads TGTGCCAGCAGCTGCCCGAGGGAGCGGACAGCCAATCAGCCCCAGCATTTT. The chain links TRBV4-2 to TRBJ1-5; weak D call: TRBD1 (6 bases). This CDR3 region has 17 residues. Germline lookup yields CDR1 LGHNA and CDR2 YNFKEQ. V lost 5 bases, J lost 3 bases, and 20 bases lay in between.